This TCR beta chain was sequenced for a study of CD8 T cells in Susac syndrome. The germline gives CDR1 SGDLS, CDR2 YYNGEE. This CDR3 has 13 residues. V lost 0 bases and J 6 bases, leaving 9 bases between the germline ends. Random hexamers were used to reverse transcribe 0.5 to 1 ug of RNA. TCRdb re-called the immunoSEQ multiplex PCR reads with MiXCR, one entry per CDR3 protein. The sample shows 85,000 to 130,000 distinct CDR3 sequences, 94% of them seen only once. The sequenced target, TCR beta, came from blood CD8+ and CD4+ T cells. V gene TRBV9 combines with J gene TRBJ1-2; a weak D match, TRBD1 (6 bases). Sequencing was done on a sample of CD8+ T cells from PBMCs. This TCR derives from a human donor with Susac syndrome. The chain's CDR3 is CASSVAGDNGYTF. Written as DNA, the CDR3 is TGTGCCAGCAGCGTAGCAGGGGACAATGGCTACACCTTC.